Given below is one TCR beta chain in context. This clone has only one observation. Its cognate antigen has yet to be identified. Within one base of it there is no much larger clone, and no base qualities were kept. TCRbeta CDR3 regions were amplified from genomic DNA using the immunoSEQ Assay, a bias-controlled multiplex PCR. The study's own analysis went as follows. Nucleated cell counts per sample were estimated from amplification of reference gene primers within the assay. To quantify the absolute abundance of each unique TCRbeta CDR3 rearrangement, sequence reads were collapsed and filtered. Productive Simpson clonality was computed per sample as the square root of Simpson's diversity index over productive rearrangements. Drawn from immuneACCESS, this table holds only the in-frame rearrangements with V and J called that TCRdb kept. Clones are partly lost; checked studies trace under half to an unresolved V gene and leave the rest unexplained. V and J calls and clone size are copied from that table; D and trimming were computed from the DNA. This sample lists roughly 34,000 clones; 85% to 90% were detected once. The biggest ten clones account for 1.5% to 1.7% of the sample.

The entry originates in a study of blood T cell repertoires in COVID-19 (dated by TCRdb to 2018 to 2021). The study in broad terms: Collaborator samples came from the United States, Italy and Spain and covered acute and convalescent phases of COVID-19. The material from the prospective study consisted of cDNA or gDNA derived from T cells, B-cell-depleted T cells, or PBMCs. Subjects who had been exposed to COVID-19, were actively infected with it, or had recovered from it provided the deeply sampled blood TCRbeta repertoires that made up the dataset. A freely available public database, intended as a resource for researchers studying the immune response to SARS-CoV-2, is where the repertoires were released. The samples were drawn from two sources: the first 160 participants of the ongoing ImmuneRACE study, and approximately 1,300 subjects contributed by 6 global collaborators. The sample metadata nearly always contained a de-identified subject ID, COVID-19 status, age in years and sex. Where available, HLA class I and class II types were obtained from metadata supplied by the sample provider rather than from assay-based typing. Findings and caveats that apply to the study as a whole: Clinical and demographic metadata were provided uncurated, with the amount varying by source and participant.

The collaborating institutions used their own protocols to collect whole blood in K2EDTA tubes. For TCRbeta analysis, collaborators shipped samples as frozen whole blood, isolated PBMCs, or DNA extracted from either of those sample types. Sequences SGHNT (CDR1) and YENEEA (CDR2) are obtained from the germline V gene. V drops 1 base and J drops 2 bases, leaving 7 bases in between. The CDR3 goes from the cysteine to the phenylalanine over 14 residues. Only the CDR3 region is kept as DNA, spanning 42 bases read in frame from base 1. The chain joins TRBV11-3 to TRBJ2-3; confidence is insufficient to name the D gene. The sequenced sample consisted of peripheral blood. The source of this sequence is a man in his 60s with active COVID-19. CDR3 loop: CASSLALVTDTQYF. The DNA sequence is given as TGTGCCAGCAGCTTAGCTCTAGTCACAGATACGCAGTATTTT.